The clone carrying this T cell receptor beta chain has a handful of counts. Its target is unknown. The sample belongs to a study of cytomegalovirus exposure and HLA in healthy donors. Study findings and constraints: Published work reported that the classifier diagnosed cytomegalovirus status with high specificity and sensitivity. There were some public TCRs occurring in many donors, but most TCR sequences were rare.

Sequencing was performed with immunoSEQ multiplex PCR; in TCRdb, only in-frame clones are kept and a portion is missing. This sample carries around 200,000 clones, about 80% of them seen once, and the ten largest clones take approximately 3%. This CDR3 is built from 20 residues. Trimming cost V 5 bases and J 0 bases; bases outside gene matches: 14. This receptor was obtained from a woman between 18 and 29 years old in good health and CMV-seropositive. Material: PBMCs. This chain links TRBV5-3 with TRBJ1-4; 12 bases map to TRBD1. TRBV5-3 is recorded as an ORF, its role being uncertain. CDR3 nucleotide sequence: TGTGCCAGAAGTACGGGGACAGGGGGCGTTCGACGGCCAACTAATGAAAAACTGTTTTTT. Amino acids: CARSTGTGGVRRPTNEKLFF.